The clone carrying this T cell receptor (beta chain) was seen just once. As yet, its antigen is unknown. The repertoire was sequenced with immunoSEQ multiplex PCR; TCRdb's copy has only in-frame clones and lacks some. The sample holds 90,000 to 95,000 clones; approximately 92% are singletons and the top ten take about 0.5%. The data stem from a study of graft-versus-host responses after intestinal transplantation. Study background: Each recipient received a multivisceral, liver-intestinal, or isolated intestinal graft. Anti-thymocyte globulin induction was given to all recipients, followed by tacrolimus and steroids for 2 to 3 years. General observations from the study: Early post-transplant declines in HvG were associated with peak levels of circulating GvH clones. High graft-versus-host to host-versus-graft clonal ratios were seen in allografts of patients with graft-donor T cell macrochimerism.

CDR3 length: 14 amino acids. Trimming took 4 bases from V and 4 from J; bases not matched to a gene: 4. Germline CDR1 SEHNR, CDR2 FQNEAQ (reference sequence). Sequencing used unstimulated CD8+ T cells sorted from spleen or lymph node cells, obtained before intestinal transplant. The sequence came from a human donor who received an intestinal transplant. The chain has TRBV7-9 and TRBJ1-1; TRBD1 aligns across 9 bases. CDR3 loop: CASSSGTGFTEAFF. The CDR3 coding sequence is TGTGCCAGCAGCTCCGGGACAGGGTTCACTGAAGCTTTCTTT.